Shown below are 27 T cell receptor beta chains from a single sample sequenced in a study of OX40 agonist ivuxolimab in advanced cancers. TCRdb keeps only in-frame clones here, not all; method: immunoSEQ multiplex PCR. The data contain 46,000 or so clones, 89% of them singletons. The specimen comprised CD4+ or CD8+ T cells sorted from blood, sampled in a trial of the OX40 agonist ivuxolimab. The source is an adult with an advanced solid tumor such as melanoma, head and neck, liver or kidney cancer.

The chain is built from TRBV30 and TRBJ2-6; D remains unclear. The V gene's germline CDR1 is GTSNPN and CDR2 SVGIG (reference sequence). The V gene lost 8 bases and the J gene lost 5 bases, with 10 bases spanning the gap. The CDR3 sequence is 12 residues long. Here the CDR3 reads CAAPGWANVLTF. The CDR3, as DNA: TGTGCCGCGCCCGGCTGGGCCAACGTCCTGACTTTC.

The rearrangement links TRBV6-5 to TRBJ1-4; no definite D call. V was pared by 1 base and J by 2 bases, with 5 bases between. Germline CDR1 and CDR2: MNHEY and SVGAGI. The CDR3 extends over 14 amino acids. CDR3 in DNA: TGTGCCAGCAGTTACTACAGTACTAATGAAAAACTGTTTTTT. Its protein is CASSYYSTNEKLFF.

The CDR3 DNA follows: TGCGCCAGCAGCCAACCTCTTGACTATGGCTACACCTTC. Translating it yields CASSQPLDYGYTF. The chain employs TRBV4-1 and TRBJ1-2; D is unclear. The V and J ends lost 2 bases and 3 bases respectively, with 7 bases between them. The CDR3 is 13 residues long. Germline CDR1 MGHRA, CDR2 YSYEKL.

The chain couples TRBV9 to TRBJ2-5; possibly TRBD2 for D (5 bases). The last part of the DNA fits TRBJ2-7 better; the J call may be wrong. This CDR3 spans 16 amino acids. Looked up from germline, CDR1 is SGDLS and CDR2 is YYNGEE. CDR3 residues: CASSVEGGSPSYEQYF. The CDR3 DNA is TGTGCCAGCAGCGTAGAGGGTGGGAGCCCCTCCTACGAGCAGTACTTC.

The rearrangement uses TRBV4-3 and TRBJ1-5; D perhaps matches TRBD1 (5 bases). V was clipped by 3 bases and J by 4 bases, with 13 bases between them. This CDR3 has 15 amino acids. The germline gives CDR1 LGHNA, CDR2 YSLEER. The CDR3 DNA reads as TGCGCCAGCAGCCAGGGGTGGGGCCTGAATCAGCCCCAGCATTTT. This encodes CASSQGWGLNQPQHF.

The chain carries TRBV27 and TRBJ1-5; 10 bases line up with TRBD1. The CDR3 has 15 residues. The V gene's germline CDR1 is MNHEY and CDR2 SMNVEV (reference sequence). J gave up 6 bases and V 8 bases, and 10 bases lay outside the gene matches. CDR3 nucleotide sequence: TGTGCCAGCGGACAGGGACAGGGGTTGGGTCAGCCCCAGCATTTT. This sequence encodes CASGQGQGLGQPQHF.

This CDR3 is CASSDFIRMNTEAFF. The CDR3 DNA follows: TGTGCCAGCAGCGATTTCATAAGAATGAACACTGAAGCTTTCTTT. The rearrangement joins TRBV5-5 to TRBJ1-1; D is ambiguous. Trimming cost V 4 bases and J 0 bases, with 13 bases left between them. The CDR3 length is 15 residues. Germline CDR1 SGHKS, CDR2 YYEKEE (reference sequence). Drawing the rest from reference TRBV5-5 and TRBJ1-1, the complete variable domain is DAGVTQSPTHLIKTRGQQVTLRCSPISGHKSVSWYQQVLGQGPQFIFQYYEKEERGRGNFPDRFSARQFPNYSSELNVNALLLGDSALYLCASSDFIRMNTEAFFGQGTRLTVV.

The chain recombines TRBV7-3 with TRBJ2-3; D is possibly TRBD2 (5 bases). CDR1 SGHTA and CDR2 FQGTGA come from the germline V gene. Trimming pared 2 bases from V and 0 bases from J, leaving 12 bases between. CDR3 size: 16 residues. The chain's CDR3 is CASSLFGIASTDTQYF. As DNA, the CDR3 is TGTGCCAGCAGCTTATTTGGGATAGCGAGCACAGATACGCAGTATTTT.

The chain couples TRBV5-1 to TRBJ2-2; no clear D gene. CDR3 length equals 12 residues. Germline CDR1 SGHRS, CDR2 YFSETQ. Trimming removed 2 bases from V and 4 bases from J, with 3 bases in between. CDR3 region: CASSFGTGELFF. In DNA, the CDR3 is TGCGCCAGCAGCTTCGGCACCGGGGAGCTGTTTTTT.

CDR3 sequence reads: CASSLAGHQAKNIQYF. CDR3 nucleotides: TGTGCCAGCAGCTTGGCGGGACATCAAGCCAAAAACATTCAGTACTTC. This chain joins TRBV5-4 and TRBJ2-4; D might be TRBD1 (6 bases). The CDR3 runs to 16 residues. V was clipped by 0 bases and J by 0 bases, with 10 bases between them. Germline V gene data show CDR1 as SGHNT and CDR2 as YYREEE (reference sequence).

V usage is TRBV5-8 and J usage is TRBJ2-1, with TRBD2 matching over 14 bases. Germline V gives CDR1 SGHTS, CDR2 YDEGEE. After removal of 4 bases from V and 0 bases from J, the junction contained 3 bases not matched to a gene. There are 17 residues in the CDR3. CDR3 DNA: TGTGCCAGCAGCCCAGGGACTAGCGGGAGCTCCTACAATGAGCAGTTCTTC. It encodes CASSPGTSGSSYNEQFF. The complete variable domain, with remaining parts taken from reference TRBV5-8 and TRBJ2-1, reads EAGVTQSPTHLIKTRGQQATLRCSPISGHTSVYWYQQALGLGLQFLLWYDEGEERNRGNFPPRFSGRQFPNYSSELNVNALELEDSALYLCASSPGTSGSSYNEQFFGPGTRLTVL.

The chain links TRBV14 to TRBJ1-6; 7 nucleotides align to TRBD1. CDR3 length: 15 residues. Germline CDR1 is SGHDN and CDR2 is FVKESK. With V trimmed by 4 bases and J by 10 bases, 10 bases remained unmatched. The CDR3 here is CASSPSTGSRSPLHF. CDR3 nucleotide sequence: TGTGCCAGCAGCCCCTCGACAGGGTCTCGGTCACCCCTCCACTTT.

The V gene is TRBV15, the J gene TRBJ2-7; no reliable D call. Between the trimmed V and J ends, which lost 5 bases and 0 bases, there was a span of 8 bases. Germline CDR1 LNHNV, CDR2 YYDKDF (reference sequence). The CDR3 runs 13 residues. The CDR3 here is CATSLGNSYEQYF. CDR3 DNA: TGTGCCACCAGCTTGGGGAACTCCTACGAGCAGTACTTC.

The chain uses TRBV9 and TRBJ2-7; D is perhaps TRBD1 or TRBD2 (5 bases each). The CDR3 runs to 15 residues. Germline-derived CDR1 and CDR2 are SGDLS and YYNGEE. Trimming shortened V by 0 bases and J by 0 bases, and 10 bases separated the two germline ends. Here the CDR3 reads CASSVVPGSSYEQYF. DNA for the CDR3: TGTGCCAGCAGCGTAGTCCCAGGGAGCTCCTACGAGCAGTACTTC.

V usage is TRBV19 and J usage is TRBJ1-5, with 7 nucleotides matching TRBD1. The CDR3 has 13 amino acids. The germline CDR1 and CDR2 sequences are LNHDA and SQIVND (reference sequence). V lost 8 bases to trimming and J lost 1 base; unmatched junction nucleotides: 2. The CDR3 DNA is TGTGCCAGTGAACAGGGGAGCAATCAGCCCCAGCATTTT. Amino acids: CASEQGSNQPQHF. Drawing the rest from reference TRBV19 and TRBJ1-5, the complete variable domain is DGGITQSPKYLFRKEGQNVTLSCEQNLNHDAMYWYRQDPGQGLRLIYYSQIVNDFQKGDIAEGYSVSREKKESFPLTVTSAQKNPTAFYLCASEQGSNQPQHFGDGTRLSIL.

V and J are TRBV6-5 and TRBJ1-4; TRBD1 is a possible D gene (5 bases). The CDR3 length is 15 residues. V was cut by 2 bases and J by 5 bases, with 12 bases left in between. Germline CDR1 is MNHEY and CDR2 is SVGAGI. This CDR3 reads CASSYNGRENEKLFF. Written as DNA, the CDR3 is TGTGCCAGCAGTTACAATGGCAGGGAAAATGAAAAACTGTTTTTT.

As DNA, the CDR3 is TGTGCCAGCAGGGACCGGGGCAATCAGCCCCAGCATTTT. It yields the protein CASRDRGNQPQHF. The chain joins TRBV6-5 to TRBJ1-5; D gene ambiguous. CDR1 is MNHEY and CDR2 is SVGAGI in the germline V gene. The CDR3 sequence is 13 residues long. Trimming removed 6 bases from V and 2 bases from J, with 8 bases in between.

The J gene is TRBJ2-1, the V gene TRBV6-8; weak D call: TRBD2 (6 bases). The CDR3 spans 14 residues. The germline V gene has CDR1 MNHGY and CDR2 SAAAGT. V lost 7 bases to trimming and J lost 4 bases, with 14 bases between them. CDR3 DNA: TGTGCCAGCACTCCGAATGGGGGGTACAATGAGCAGTTCTTC. It translates to CASTPNGGYNEQFF.

The genes are TRBV9 and TRBJ1-1; D may be TRBD1 (6 bases). V lost 0 bases and J 1 base, leaving 10 bases between the germline ends. Germline V lookup: CDR1 SGDLS, CDR2 YYNGEE. This CDR3 region has 15 residues. This CDR3 reads CASSVEHRANTEAFF. CDR3 in DNA: TGTGCCAGCAGCGTAGAGCACAGGGCGAACACTGAAGCTTTCTTT.

A single count supports this clone. The chain joins TRBV5-6 to TRBJ2-5; tentatively, D is TRBD2 (5 bases). The germline gives CDR1 SGHDT, CDR2 YYEEEE. V lost 4 bases and J lost 7, with 17 bases in between. CDR3 length: 14 amino acids. CDR3 DNA: TGTGCCAGCAGCCGGGATCAAGTCCCGGTGACCCAGTACTTC. Its protein is CASSRDQVPVTQYF. The variable domain in full, completed from reference TRBV5-6 and TRBJ2-5, reads DAGVTQSPTHLIKTRGQQVTLRCSPKSGHDTVSWYQQALGQGPQFIFQYYEEEERQRGNFPDRFSGHQFPNYSSELNVNALLLGDSALYLCASSRDQVPVTQYFGPGTRLLVL.

The V gene is TRBV6-6, the J gene TRBJ1-2, with a possible D match to TRBD1 (5 bases). The CDR3 spans 13 residues. CDR1 is MNHNY and CDR2 is SVGAGI in the germline V gene (reference sequence). V dropped 6 bases and J dropped 3 bases, with 11 bases sitting between them. CDR3 in DNA: TGTGCCAGCAGCAAATCAGGGTACTATGGCTACACCTTC. Amino acid sequence: CASSKSGYYGYTF.

The chain links TRBV29-1 to TRBJ1-1; tentatively, D is TRBD1 (5 bases). The germline V gene encodes CDR1 SQVTM and CDR2 ANQGSEA. The ends were cut back, 7 bases at V and 0 bases at J, with 12 bases in the middle. The CDR3 has 13 amino acids. Here the CDR3 reads CSARGGVNTEAFF. The CDR3 nucleotides are TGCAGCGCCCGGGGGGGGGTGAACACTGAAGCTTTCTTT.

This chain connects TRBV29-1 to TRBJ2-1; 8 nucleotides match TRBD2. CDR1 SQVTM and CDR2 ANQGSEA come from the germline V gene. The CDR3 contains 15 residues. J lost 8 bases, V lost 7 bases, and 16 bases had no gene match. The CDR3 is CSAEPPSGRFDEQFF. CDR3 DNA sequence: TGCAGCGCAGAACCCCCTAGCGGGCGTTTTGATGAGCAGTTCTTC.

The rearrangement links TRBV4-1 to TRBJ2-7, with 8 positions matching TRBD1. The CDR3 length is 14 residues. Losses at the gene ends were 2 bases for V and 6 bases for J; bases not matched to a gene: 6. The germline V gene encodes CDR1 MGHRA and CDR2 YSYEKL. In nucleotides, the CDR3 is TGCGCCAGCAGCCAACAGACAGGGGTTGCCGAGCAGTACTTC. Translating it yields CASSQQTGVAEQYF.

The chain employs TRBV18 and TRBJ1-4; 9 positions match TRBD1. Losses at the gene ends were 4 bases for V and 3 bases for J; bases not matched to a gene: 6. CDR3 size: 16 residues. Germline V gene data show CDR1 as KGHSH and CDR2 as LQKENI. The CDR3 loop is CASSLQTGGANEKLFF. CDR3 bases: TGTGCCAGCTCACTTCAGACAGGGGGAGCTAATGAAAAACTGTTTTTT.

The chain combines TRBV15 with TRBJ1-6; a possible D gene is TRBD1 (6 bases). From germline, CDR1 is LNHNV and CDR2 YYDKDF (reference sequence). Trimming took 0 bases from V and 10 from J, leaving 10 bases between them. The CDR3 consists of 14 residues. The CDR3 spells CATSREDRPSPLHF. In nucleotides, the CDR3 is TGTGCCACCAGCAGAGAGGACAGACCATCACCCCTCCACTTT.

The chain uses TRBV18 and TRBJ1-2; D uncertain. Looked up from germline, CDR1 is KGHSH and CDR2 is LQKENI. The CDR3 is made up of 15 amino acids. V lost 3 bases and J 5 bases, leaving 16 bases between the germline ends. CDR3 nucleotide sequence: TGTGCCAGCTCACCCCCATCCGGGGATCTTTATGGCTACACCTTC. Its translation is CASSPPSGDLYGYTF.